The entry that follows covers one T cell receptor beta chain sequence. Profiling relied on immunoSEQ multiplex PCR, and the TCRdb table lists in-frame clones only, not all of them. The sample consists of about 70,000 clones, around 97% of them appearing once. This entry comes from a study of technical replicates of blood from several donors. The CDR3 totals 16 residues. Trimming left V 0 bases short and J 4 bases short, with 14 bases between. CDR1 is SGHKS, CDR2 YYEKEE, per germline (reference sequence). Sequencing input: T cells isolated from PBMCs. The V gene is TRBV5-5, the J gene TRBJ1-5; D may be TRBD1 (5 bases). This receptor was taken from a human donor in good health. CDR3 bases: TGTGCCAGCAGCTTGGAGGGGCAGGGCCTAAATCAGCCCCAGCATTTT. It yields the protein CASSLEGQGLNQPQHF.